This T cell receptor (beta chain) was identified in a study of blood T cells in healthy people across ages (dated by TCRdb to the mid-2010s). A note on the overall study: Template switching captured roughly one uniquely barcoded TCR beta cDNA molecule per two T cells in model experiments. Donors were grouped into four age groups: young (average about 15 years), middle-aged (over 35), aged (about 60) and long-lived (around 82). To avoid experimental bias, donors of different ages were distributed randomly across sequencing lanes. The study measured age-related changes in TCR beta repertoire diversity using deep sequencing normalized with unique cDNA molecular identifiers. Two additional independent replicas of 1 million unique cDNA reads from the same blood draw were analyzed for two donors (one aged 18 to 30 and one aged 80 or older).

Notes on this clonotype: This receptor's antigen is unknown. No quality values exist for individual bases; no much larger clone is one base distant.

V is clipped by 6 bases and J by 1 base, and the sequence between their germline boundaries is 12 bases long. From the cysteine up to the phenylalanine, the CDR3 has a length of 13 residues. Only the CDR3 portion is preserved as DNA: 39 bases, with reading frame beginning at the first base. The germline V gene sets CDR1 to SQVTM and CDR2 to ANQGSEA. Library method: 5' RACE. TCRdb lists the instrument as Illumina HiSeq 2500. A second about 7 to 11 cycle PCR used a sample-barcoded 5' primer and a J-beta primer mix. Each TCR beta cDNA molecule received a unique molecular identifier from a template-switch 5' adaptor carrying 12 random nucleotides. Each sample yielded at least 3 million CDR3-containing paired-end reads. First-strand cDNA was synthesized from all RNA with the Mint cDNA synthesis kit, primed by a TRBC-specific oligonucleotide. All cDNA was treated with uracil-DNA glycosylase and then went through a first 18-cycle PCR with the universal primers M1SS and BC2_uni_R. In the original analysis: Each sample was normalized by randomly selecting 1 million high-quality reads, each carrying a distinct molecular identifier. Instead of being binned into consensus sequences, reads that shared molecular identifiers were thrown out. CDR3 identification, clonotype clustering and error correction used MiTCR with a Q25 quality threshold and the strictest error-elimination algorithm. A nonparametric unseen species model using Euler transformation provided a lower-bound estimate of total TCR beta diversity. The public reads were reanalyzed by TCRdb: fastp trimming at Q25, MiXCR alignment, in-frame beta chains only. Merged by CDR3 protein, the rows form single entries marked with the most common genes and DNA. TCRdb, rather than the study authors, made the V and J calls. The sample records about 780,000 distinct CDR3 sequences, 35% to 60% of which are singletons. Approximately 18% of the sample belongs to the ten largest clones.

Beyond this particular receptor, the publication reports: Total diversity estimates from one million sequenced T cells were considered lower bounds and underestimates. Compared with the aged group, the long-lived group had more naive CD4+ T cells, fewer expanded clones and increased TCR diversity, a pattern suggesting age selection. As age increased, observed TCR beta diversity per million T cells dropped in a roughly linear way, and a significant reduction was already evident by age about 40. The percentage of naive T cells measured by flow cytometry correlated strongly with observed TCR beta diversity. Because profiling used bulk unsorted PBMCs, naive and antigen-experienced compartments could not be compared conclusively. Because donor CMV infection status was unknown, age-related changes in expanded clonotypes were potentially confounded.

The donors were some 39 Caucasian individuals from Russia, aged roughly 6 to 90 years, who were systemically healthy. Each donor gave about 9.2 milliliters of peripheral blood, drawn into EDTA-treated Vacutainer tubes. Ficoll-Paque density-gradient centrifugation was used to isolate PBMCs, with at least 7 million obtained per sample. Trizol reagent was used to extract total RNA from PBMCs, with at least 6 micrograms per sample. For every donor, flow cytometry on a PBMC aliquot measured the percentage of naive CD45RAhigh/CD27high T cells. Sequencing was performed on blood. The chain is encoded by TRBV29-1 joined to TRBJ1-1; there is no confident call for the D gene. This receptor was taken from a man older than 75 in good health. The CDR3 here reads CSVTKGRNTEAFF. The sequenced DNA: TGCAGCGTGACCAAAGGACGGAACACTGAAGCTTTCTTT.